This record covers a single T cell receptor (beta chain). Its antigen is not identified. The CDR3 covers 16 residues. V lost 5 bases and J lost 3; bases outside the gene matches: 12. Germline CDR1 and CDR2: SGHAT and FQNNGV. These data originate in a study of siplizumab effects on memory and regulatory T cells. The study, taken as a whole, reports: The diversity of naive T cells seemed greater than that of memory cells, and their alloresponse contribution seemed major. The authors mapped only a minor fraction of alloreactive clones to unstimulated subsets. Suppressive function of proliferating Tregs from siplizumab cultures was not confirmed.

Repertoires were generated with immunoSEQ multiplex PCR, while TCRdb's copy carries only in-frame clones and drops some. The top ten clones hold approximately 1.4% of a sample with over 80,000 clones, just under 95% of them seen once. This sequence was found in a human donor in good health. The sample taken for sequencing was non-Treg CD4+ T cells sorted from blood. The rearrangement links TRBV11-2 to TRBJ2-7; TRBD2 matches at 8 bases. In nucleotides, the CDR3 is TGTGCCAGCAGCCCGCGGGGGGCAGGGCGGTACTACGAGCAGTACTTC. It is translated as CASSPRGAGRYYEQYF.